This TCR beta chain was captured by sequencing in a study of OX40 agonist ivuxolimab in advanced cancers. Study-wide results and caveats: Both blood CD4+ and CD8+ T cells showed clonal growth by week 6 at 0.1 to 3.0 mg/kg. Relative to CD4+, CD8+ T cells held more expanded clones on average. Near-lowest levels of clonal expansion characterized partial responders at 0.1-3.0 mg/kg.

Comment on this clone: The antigen remains undetermined.

Looked up from germline, CDR1 is MGHRA and CDR2 is YSYEKL. With V trimmed by 1 base and J by 7 bases, 9 bases remained unmatched. The CDR3 contains 15 residues. Clones were read by immunoSEQ multiplex PCR, and TCRdb kept only the in-frame ones, dropping some. The data hold tens of thousands of clones, with approximately 92% observed a single time. Sequenced here: CD4+ or CD8+ T cells sorted from blood, sampled in a trial of the OX40 agonist ivuxolimab. This receptor was identified in an adult with an advanced solid tumor such as melanoma, head and neck, liver or kidney cancer. V is TRBV4-1 and J is TRBJ1-1; the match to TRBD1 covers 7 bases. CDR3: CASSQVGGGGGEAFF. The CDR3 nucleotides are TGCGCCAGCAGCCAAGTTGGAGGGGGCGGAGGTGAAGCTTTCTTT.